The following is a T cell receptor (beta chain) sequence with its context. The data originate from a study of technical replicates of blood from a few donors. The V end was cut by 0 bases, the J end by 2 bases, with 11 bases between. This CDR3 spans 15 amino acids. This table comes from immunoSEQ multiplex PCR, and its TCRdb copy is limited to in-frame clones, with some not included. The data show fewer than 70,000 clones, roughly 94% seen once. The chain joins TRBV23-1 to TRBJ2-7, with a tentative D call TRBD1 (6 bases). Being an ORF, TRBV23-1 has a function that is uncertain. The sequence was collected from a human donor in good health. The source material was T cells isolated from PBMCs. The CDR3 loop reads CASSQSSDRTYEQYF. The CDR3 DNA follows: TGCGCCAGCAGTCAATCGAGCGACAGGACCTACGAGCAGTACTTC.